The 7 T cell receptor beta chains below all came from one sample that was sequenced in a study of response to subunit inactivated influenza vaccine. One entry per CDR3 protein results from TCRdb running MiXCR on the RT-PCR reads. This table has about 520,000 distinct CDR3 sequences, 25% appearing once. Here the sequenced sample was CD4+ T cells sorted from PBMCs, taken more than 4 days after vaccination. These receptors originate from a man between 45 and 60 years old who received an inactivated influenza vaccine.

This clonotype turned up a few times. J is TRBJ2-5 and V is TRBV14, with a tentative D call TRBD1 (6 bases). Germline V gives CDR1 SGHDN, CDR2 FVKESK. The CDR3 length is 19 residues. Trimming left V 2 bases short and J 0 bases short, with 22 bases between. This chain's CDR3 is CASSQPQGFSGTYQETQYF. CDR3 DNA sequence: TGTGCCAGCAGCCAACCCCAGGGGTTTTCGGGGACGTACCAAGAGACCCAGTACTTC.

This chain links TRBV7-8 with TRBJ2-5; D not resolved. The CDR3 runs to 16 residues. Germline V gives CDR1 SGHVS, CDR2 FQNEAQ. Trimming stripped 7 bases from V and 5 bases from J, with 23 bases between. This CDR3 is CASNLAHADLKETQYF. The CDR3 coding sequence is TGTGCCAGCAACCTGGCACACGCAGACCTCAAGGAGACCCAGTACTTC.

This clonotype was recorded a few times. The chain couples TRBV6-1 to TRBJ2-7; 9 nucleotides align to TRBD1. Germline V gene lookup returns CDR1 MNHNS and CDR2 SASEGT. Trimming at V came to 6 bases and at J to 3 bases, leaving 9 bases not matched to a gene. There are 15 residues in the CDR3. CDR3 loop: CASRFGTGTYYEQYF. CDR3 coding DNA: TGTGCCAGCAGGTTCGGGACAGGGACTTACTACGAGCAGTACTTC.

This clonotype has just a few counts. J is TRBJ1-1 and V is TRBV20-1; D unclear. Germline V gene data show CDR1 as DFQATT and CDR2 as SNEGSKA (reference sequence). Trimming pared 3 bases from V and 1 base from J, leaving 9 bases between. The length of the CDR3 is 13 residues. The chain's CDR3 is CSARDARNTEAFF. CDR3 coding DNA: TGCAGTGCTAGGGACGCCAGGAACACTGAAGCTTTCTTT.

Only a few counts were recorded for this clonotype. The rearrangement joins TRBV10-3 to TRBJ2-2; the D gene is possibly TRBD1 (6 bases). V gave up 3 bases and J gave up 5 bases, with 19 bases separating them. The CDR3 runs 17 residues. Germline CDR1 ENHRY, CDR2 SYGVKD. In DNA form, the CDR3 reads TGTGCCATCAGTGAAAGAGAACTGGGACAAGGGACCGGGGAGCTGTTTTTT. Amino acid sequence: CAISERELGQGTGELFF.

This clonotype came up once. The chain is built from TRBV20-1 and TRBJ2-2; 8 nucleotides align to TRBD1. Germline V gives CDR1 DFQATT, CDR2 SNEGSKA (reference sequence). With V trimmed by 5 bases and J by 5 bases, 7 bases remained unmatched. The CDR3 consists of 14 residues. CDR3 in amino acids: CSAEGTGGTGELFF. In DNA, the CDR3 is TGCAGTGCTGAGGGGACAGGAGGGACCGGGGAGCTGTTTTTT.

J is TRBJ2-3 and V is TRBV20-1, with D perhaps matching TRBD1 (5 bases). From germline, CDR1 is DFQATT and CDR2 SNEGSKA (reference sequence). V dropped 0 bases and J dropped 8 bases, with 18 bases sitting between them. The CDR3 runs 15 residues. DNA of the CDR3: TGCAGTGCTAGAGAGCTGGCAGGGTATAGGGGTACGCAGTATTTT. Translating gives CSARELAGYRGTQYF.